The 20 T cell receptor beta chains listed next were all sequenced from one sample in a study of cytomegalovirus exposure and HLA in healthy donors. The PCR employed 60 Vbeta primers together with 13 Jbeta primers. The method was immunoSEQ multiplex PCR; TCRdb's version includes in-frame clones alone and lacks a portion of them. The sample includes about 160,000 clones, 65% to 90% seen only once; the top ten take roughly 2%. Material for sequencing was PBMCs. The receptors here all came from a young woman in good health and CMV-seronegative.

This chain connects TRBV30 to TRBJ2-7; 7 nucleotides align to TRBD1. J lost 6 bases, V lost 1 base, and 6 bases had no gene match. Per the germline V gene, CDR1 is GTSNPN and CDR2 is SVGIG (reference sequence). CDR3 length equals 13 residues. As DNA, the CDR3 is TGTGCCTGGAGTGGGGCCTCAGGGGGCGAGCAGTACTTC. It codes for CAWSGASGGEQYF.

For the CDR3, the DNA is TGTGCCAGCAGACCGGGACTAGCGGCGAACAATGAGCAGTTCTTC. Amino acid sequence: CASRPGLAANNEQFF. This chain joins TRBV7-9 and TRBJ2-1, with 11 bases aligning to TRBD2. There are 15 residues in the CDR3. CDR1 is SEHNR, CDR2 FQNEAQ, per germline (reference sequence). The V and J ends lost 6 bases and 5 bases, in that order; junction bases with no gene match: 6.

The count of this clone is one. The chain carries TRBV7-3 and TRBJ2-5, with unresolved D. The CDR3 is made up of 13 amino acids. Germline CDR1 reads SGHTA; CDR2 reads FQGTGA. V was pared by 5 bases and J by 5 bases, with 12 bases between. The DNA for the CDR3 is TGTGCCAGCAGCCCCGCGAGGTCGGAGACCCAGTACTTC. Its protein is CASSPARSETQYF.

J is TRBJ2-5 and V is TRBV29-1; no definite D call. CDR3 size: 13 residues. Germline V gene sequence: CDR1 SQVTM, CDR2 ANQGSEA. Trimming removed 3 bases from V and 1 base from J, with 9 bases in between. The chain's CDR3 is CSVESGLQETQYF. The CDR3 DNA follows: TGCAGCGTTGAGTCAGGTCTCCAAGAGACCCAGTACTTC.

The chain employs TRBV19 and TRBJ2-5; perhaps TRBD1 as D (5 bases). CDR1 LNHDA and CDR2 SQIVND come from the germline V gene (reference sequence). The V end lost 7 bases, the J end lost 5 bases, and 17 bases lay between the germline ends. The CDR3 spans 14 residues. CDR3 amino acids: CASNPGGAPETQYF. DNA for the CDR3: TGTGCCAGTAACCCGGGTGGGGCCCCGGAGACCCAGTACTTC.

The sample holds one count of this clone. The V and J genes are TRBV27 and TRBJ1-2, with 9 bases fitting TRBD1. The J segment lost 8 bases and the V segment lost 6 bases, leaving 10 bases of the junction unmatched. This CDR3 spans 14 amino acids. The germline V gene encodes CDR1 MNHEY and CDR2 SMNVEV (reference sequence). The CDR3 sequence: CASSPGQGLIGYTF. In nucleotides, the CDR3 is TGTGCCAGCAGCCCGGGACAGGGCCTAATCGGCTACACCTTC.

This chain uses TRBV2 with TRBJ1-5; 7 bases match TRBD1. This CDR3 is 15 amino acids long. In germline, CDR1 is SNHLY, CDR2 FYNNEI. V shed 5 bases and J 4 bases; nucleotides not matched to a gene: 8. CDR3 loop: CASSPGQTVNQPQHF. CDR3 in DNA: TGTGCCAGCAGTCCGGGACAGACAGTAAATCAGCCCCAGCATTTT. Full variable domain (rest looked up from reference TRBV2 and TRBJ1-5): EPEVTQTPSHQVTQMGQEVILRCVPISNHLYFYWYRQILGQKVEFLVSFYNNEISEKSEIFDDQFSVERPDGSNFTLKIRSTKLEDSAMYFCASSPGQTVNQPQHFGDGTRLSIL.

V is TRBV7-7 and J is TRBJ2-3, with 9 positions matching TRBD1. V was clipped by 3 bases and J by 6 bases; unmatched bases: 4. This CDR3 contains 14 residues. Germline CDR1 is SSHAT and CDR2 is FNYEAQ (reference sequence). As DNA, the CDR3 is TGTGCCAGCAGCTTGGGACAGGGATCGGATACGCAGTATTTT. Protein sequence: CASSLGQGSDTQYF.

The chain links TRBV2 to TRBJ1-5; the D is unclear. CDR3 length: 14 residues. Trimming took off 0 bases at V and 6 bases at J, with 9 bases between the two ends. Germline V gives CDR1 SNHLY, CDR2 FYNNEI. This CDR3 is CASSEASGGQPQHF. For the CDR3, the DNA is TGTGCCAGCAGTGAAGCCTCGGGTGGTCAGCCCCAGCATTTT.

The rearrangement links TRBV5-1 to TRBJ2-7; 8 positions agree with TRBD1. The CDR3 covers 14 residues. Unmatched junction bases numbered 10, after V lost 4 bases and J lost 7 bases. Germline CDR1 and CDR2: SGHRS and YFSETQ. The CDR3: CASSARDRSGEQYF. The DNA for the CDR3 is TGCGCCAGCAGCGCCCGGGACAGGTCTGGGGAGCAGTACTTC.

This chain uses TRBV6-6 with TRBJ1-6, with 10 positions matching TRBD1. Trimming at V came to 6 bases and at J to 6 bases, leaving 5 bases not matched to a gene. The germline V gene encodes CDR1 MNHNY and CDR2 SVGAGI (reference sequence). This CDR3 is built from 15 residues. The CDR3 sequence is CASSPRDRGNSPLHF. CDR3 DNA: TGTGCCAGCAGCCCTCGGGACAGGGGTAATTCACCCCTCCACTTT.

CDR3 in amino acids: CASSLDSLYNEQFF. The CDR3 DNA is TGCGCCAGCAGCTTGGATTCTCTTTACAATGAGCAGTTCTTC. V gene TRBV5-1 combines with J gene TRBJ2-1; D uncertain. Germline CDR1 SGHRS, CDR2 YFSETQ. Trimming removed 0 bases from V and 4 bases from J, with 8 bases in between. This CDR3 comprises 14 residues.

This clone came up once. The chain has TRBV2 and TRBJ2-5; 8 bases are shared with TRBD1. V shed 7 bases and J 2 bases; nucleotides not matched to a gene: 9. The V gene's germline CDR1 is SNHLY and CDR2 FYNNEI. The CDR3 is made up of 15 amino acids. CDR3 nucleotides: TGTGCCAGCAACCGCATTACAGGGGGACAAGAGACCCAGTACTTC. Residues: CASNRITGGQETQYF.

The chain has TRBV7-2 and TRBJ1-5, with D unclear. This CDR3 has 14 amino acids. Trimming removed 5 bases from V and 6 bases from J, with 14 bases in between. The germline V gene encodes CDR1 SGHTA and CDR2 FQGNSA. CDR3 in DNA: TGTGCCAGCAGCCCCTGGCAGGTGGGTCAGCCCCAGCATTTT. This translates into CASSPWQVGQPQHF.

This rearrangement joins TRBV19 to TRBJ2-3, with a possible D match to TRBD1 (5 bases). V lost 6 bases to trimming and J lost 2 bases, with 9 bases between them. Per germline, CDR1 LNHDA and CDR2 SQIVND (reference sequence). CDR3 size: 13 residues. CDR3 protein: CASSDSITDTQYF. The CDR3 DNA follows: TGTGCCAGTAGCGACAGTATCACAGATACGCAGTATTTT.

The chain employs TRBV9 and TRBJ1-3; D remains unclear. The V gene lost 3 bases and the J gene lost 0 bases, with 7 bases spanning the gap. The CDR3 extends over 14 amino acids. From germline, CDR1 is SGDLS and CDR2 YYNGEE. For the CDR3, the DNA is TGTGCCAGCAGCGCCGATAGCTCTGGAAACACCATATATTTT. Amino acids: CASSADSSGNTIYF.

This chain uses TRBV5-4 with TRBJ1-6; 10 bases match TRBD1. Germline CDR1 is SGHNT and CDR2 is YYREEE (reference sequence). This CDR3 is built from 15 residues. V lost 5 bases to trimming and J lost 10 bases; unmatched junction nucleotides: 9. The CDR3 coding sequence is TGTGCCAGCAGATCATTCCGGGACAGGGGATCACCCCTCCACTTT. Its protein product is CASRSFRDRGSPLHF.

This sequence joins TRBV5-1 and TRBJ1-3; TRBD1 matches 8 bases. This CDR3 spans 17 amino acids. In germline, CDR1 is SGHRS, CDR2 YFSETQ. V lost 4 bases to trimming and J lost 0 bases; unmatched junction nucleotides: 9. This CDR3 reads CASSTHYTGGSGNTIYF. CDR3 in DNA: TGCGCCAGCAGCACTCATTACACAGGGGGCTCTGGAAACACCATATATTTT.

The chain has TRBV5-8 and TRBJ1-2; a possible D gene is TRBD1 (5 bases). Germline CDR1 is SGHTS and CDR2 is YDEGEE. The germline V and J ends were trimmed by 1 base and 4 bases, with 14 bases remaining between them. The CDR3 consists of 15 residues. This CDR3 is CASSLNGGASYGYTF. The DNA of the CDR3 is TGTGCCAGCAGCTTGAACGGGGGTGCGAGCTATGGCTACACCTTC. Full variable domain (rest looked up from reference TRBV5-8 and TRBJ1-2): EAGVTQSPTHLIKTRGQQATLRCSPISGHTSVYWYQQALGLGLQFLLWYDEGEERNRGNFPPRFSGRQFPNYSSELNVNALELEDSALYLCASSLNGGASYGYTFGSGTRLTVV.

This chain uses TRBV5-5 with TRBJ2-5; tentatively, D is TRBD1 (5 bases). V was pared by 0 bases and J by 2 bases, with 14 bases between. In germline, CDR1 is SGHKS, CDR2 YYEKEE (reference sequence). The CDR3 is 16 residues long. CDR3 DNA sequence: TGTGCCAGCAGCTTGGTCCGACAGAGCTATCAAGAGACCCAGTACTTC. Translating gives CASSLVRQSYQETQYF.